This TCR beta chain was found in a study of T cell responses to AZD1222 COVID-19 vaccine. General study findings and limits: Nearly half of spike-specific TCRs reportedly target variant regions that are unmutated in the B.1.351 and B.1.1.7 variants. Repertoires were collected only later (after the peak T cell response had occurred).

There are 14 residues in the CDR3. Per the germline V gene, CDR1 is GTSNPN and CDR2 is SVGIG (reference sequence). The V end lost 5 bases, the J end lost 0 bases, and 13 bases lay between the germline ends. Of note for this clone: Antigen specificity is unknown.

Produced via immunoSEQ multiplex PCR; TCRdb's table is partial and in-frame only. The sample holds some 54,000 clones; about 90% are singletons and the top ten take around 4%. This TCR derives from an adult in good health. The source material was peripheral blood, sampled on day 0 of AZD1222 vaccination. This rearrangement joins TRBV30 to TRBJ1-1; D uncertain. CDR3 residues: CAWGRVGLNTEAFF. The CDR3 DNA reads TGTGCCTGGGGCCGGGTAGGGCTGAACACTGAAGCTTTCTTT.